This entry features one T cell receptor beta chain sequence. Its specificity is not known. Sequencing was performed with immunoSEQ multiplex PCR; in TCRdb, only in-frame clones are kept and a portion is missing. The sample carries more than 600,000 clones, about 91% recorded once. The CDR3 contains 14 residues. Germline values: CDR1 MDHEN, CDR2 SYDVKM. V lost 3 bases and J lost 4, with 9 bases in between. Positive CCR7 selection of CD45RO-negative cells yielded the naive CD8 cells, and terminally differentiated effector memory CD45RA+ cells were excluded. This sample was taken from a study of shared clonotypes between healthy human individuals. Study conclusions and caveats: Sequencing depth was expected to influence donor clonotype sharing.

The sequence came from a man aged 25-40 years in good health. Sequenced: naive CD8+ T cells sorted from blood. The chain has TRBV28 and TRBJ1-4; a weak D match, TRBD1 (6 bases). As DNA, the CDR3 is TGTGCCAGCAGTTTTGCAGGGGATAATGAAAAACTGTTTTTT. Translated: CASSFAGDNEKLFF.